The entry that follows covers one T cell receptor beta chain sequence. The V gene lost 2 bases and the J gene lost 2 bases, with 4 bases spanning the gap. Germline CDR1 SGHNT, CDR2 YYREEE (reference sequence). There are 13 residues in the CDR3. This sample is drawn from a study of OX40 agonist ivuxolimab in advanced cancers. Looking at the study overall: Participants, approximately 80% male, averaged around 60 years of age, ranging from roughly 20 to 85.

Using immunoSEQ multiplex PCR, the repertoire was profiled, and TCRdb retains in-frame clones only, with some absent. The sample includes around 62,000 clones, 84% of them seen just once. The chain uses TRBV5-4 and TRBJ1-4; D gene uncertain. The specimen was CD4+ or CD8+ T cells sorted from blood, collected in a trial of the OX40 agonist ivuxolimab. This clonotype was sampled from an adult with an advanced solid tumor such as melanoma, head and neck, liver or kidney cancer. For the CDR3, the DNA is TGTGCCAGCAGCTTAGCCACTAATGAAAAACTGTTTTTT. Translating it yields CASSLATNEKLFF.